The table lists the clone carrying this T cell receptor beta chain with many counts. Used for diagnoses were clinical symptoms, serum thyroxine and TRAb, thyroid ultrasound and orbital computed tomography. There are 15 residues in the CDR3. J was trimmed by 1 base and V by 0 bases; bases with no gene match: 6. Germline V gene sequence: CDR1 DFQATT, CDR2 SNEGSKA (reference sequence). The record originates from a study of T cells in Graves' hyperthyroidism and ophthalmopathy. Study at large: It was at initial diagnosis, before any treatment, that peripheral blood was collected.

TCR beta CDR3 region amplification was performed from RNA transcripts. The TCR CDR3 was amplified in a first-round RT-PCR using the HTBI primer set. TCRdb re-derived calls from the multiplex PCR reads in MiXCR, one entry per CDR3 protein. There are 370,000 or so distinct CDR3 sequences in the sample; 15% to 19% occur only once, and about a quarter lies in the top ten. The sequenced sample was blood. The clonotype originates from a woman aged 18-29 years with Graves' hyperthyroidism that later progressed to Graves' ophthalmopathy. The genes are TRBV20-1 and TRBJ2-7, with 7 bases matching TRBD1. The CDR3 loop is CSAREWGQSSYEQYF. In nucleotides, the CDR3 is TGCAGTGCTAGAGAGTGGGGACAGAGTTCCTACGAGCAGTACTTC.